Listed below are T cell receptor beta chains from one sample, sequenced in a study of technical replicates of blood from a handful of donors. Profiling relied on immunoSEQ multiplex PCR, and the TCRdb table lists in-frame clones only, not all of them. The sample includes 65,000 to 80,000 clones, more than 85% of them seen just once. Sequenced material: T cells isolated from PBMCs. Receptor source: a human donor in good health. The CDR3 runs from the conserved cysteine through the conserved F or W. The order of the fields is J gene, clone size, V gene, D gene, CDR3 length, CDR3 protein, CDR3 DNA. D genes are given only for firm matches. Clone size is stated in some rows and not others, as once, few, many or a class when expanded.

TRBJ2-3 - TRBV5-4 - 14 CASSLTSLTDTQYF TGTGCCAGCAGCTTGACTAGCCTCACAGATACGCAGTATTTT
TRBJ2-3 - TRBV6-1 TRBD1 15 CASSELQGFSDTQYF TGTGCCAGCAGTGAACTACAGGGGTTTTCAGATACGCAGTATTTT
TRBJ1-1 - TRBV5-1 - 14 CASTPGLANTEAFF TGCGCCAGCACCCCGGGGTTGGCGAACACTGAAGCTTTCTTT
TRBJ2-1 - TRBV7-3 TRBD2 16 CASSLNAASGSGEQFF TGTGCCAGCAGCTTAAACGCAGCTAGCGGGAGCGGTGAGCAGTTCTTC
TRBJ1-5 - TRBV28 TRBD1 14 CASRQGLNNQPQHF TGTGCCAGCAGACAGGGGTTAAACAATCAGCCCCAGCATTTT
TRBJ1-1 once TRBV29-1 TRBD1 13 CSVWDRGDTEAFF TGCAGCGTCTGGGACAGGGGGGACACTGAAGCTTTCTTT
TRBJ2-5 - TRBV5-1 - 14 CASSPQGPQETQYF TGCGCCAGCAGCCCCCAGGGGCCCCAAGAGACCCAGTACTTC
TRBJ2-7 - TRBV7-3 - 13 CASSLLRGYEQYF TGTGCCAGCAGCTTGTTAAGAGGCTACGAGCAGTACTTC
TRBJ2-2 - TRBV6-6 - 13 CASSRTVTGELFF TGTGCCAGCAGTCGGACAGTCACCGGGGAGCTGTTTTTT
TRBJ2-7 - TRBV9 TRBD2 14 CASSVGEGFYEQYF TGTGCCAGCAGCGTAGGGGAGGGATTCTACGAGCAGTACTTC
TRBJ1-1 - TRBV5-8 TRBD1 15 CASSSGTGYYTEAFF TGTGCCAGCAGCTCCGGGACAGGGTATTACACTGAAGCTTTCTTT
TRBJ2-1 - TRBV6-1 - 14 CASSETGVANEQFF TGTGCCAGCAGTGAAACGGGAGTGGCGAATGAGCAGTTCTTC